These T cell receptor beta chains were read from a single sample in a study of T cells in Graves' hyperthyroidism and ophthalmopathy. TCRdb reanalysed the multiplex PCR reads using MiXCR and keeps one entry per CDR3 protein. This table holds a few hundred thousand distinct CDR3 sequences, 14% found once. Sequenced sample: blood. These receptor sequences come from a woman under 40 with Graves' hyperthyroidism that later progressed to Graves' ophthalmopathy. CDR3s include the opening cysteine and the closing phenylalanine or tryptophan.

v_call cdr3_aa
TRBV4-2 CASSPRGTQDTGELFF
TRBV3-1 CASSQDPGTRTGNTIYF
TRBV7-2 CASSPGRLNTEALF
TRBV7-6 CASSRRSGFEEPQHF
TRBV5-1 CASSLAPPYEQYF
TRBV9 CASSVSRTGTEAFF
TRBV7-2 CASSYRLYGYTF
TRBV20-1 CSGRDRSRLHNEQFF
TRBV5-1 CASSRAKDEGAYEQYF
TRBV20-1 CSAPKRDIVADTQYF
TRBV20-1 CSAKTVQETQYF
TRBV28 CASSFTGLRARTEAFF
TRBV7-9 CASSYSPQGYYGYTF
TRBV29-1 CSVFTPVTGWGASGNTIYF
TRBV28 CASSLRGPRTDTQYF
TRBV2 CASSAAGGAIGTDTQYF
TRBV7-8 CASSPPMALSRFF
TRBV11-2 CASSLLPGRDTQYF
TRBV5-1 CASSATGQEAQTQFF